The 23 T cell receptor beta chains given below trace back to one sample, sequenced in a study of early T cells in non-severe SARS-CoV-2 infection. Each CDR3 protein gets one entry after TCRdb re-called the 5' RACE reads with MiXCR. This sample has tens of thousands of distinct CDR3 sequences, with around 6.8% found just once. The sample comprised whole blood. All receptors derive from an adult who was a healthcare worker with PCR-confirmed SARS-CoV-2 infection or an uninfected control (not recorded which).

The rearrangement links TRBV6-5 to TRBJ2-6, with D hard to call. The CDR3 covers 15 residues. Germline V CDR1 and CDR2: MNHEY, SVGAGI. V shed 5 bases and J shed 0 bases, with 8 bases lying between them. The CDR3 DNA reads TGTGCCAGCAGTGATATAGTCTCTGGGGCCAACGTCCTGACTTTC. Translating it yields CASSDIVSGANVLTF.

The V gene is TRBV5-8, the J gene TRBJ2-2; possibly TRBD1 for D (5 bases). Per germline, CDR1 SGHTS and CDR2 YDEGEE. Trimming removed 2 bases at V and 4 bases at J, with 15 bases between. This CDR3 has 16 residues. The CDR3 DNA follows: TGTGCCAGCAGCTTTGAGACAGAGAAACTCACCGGGGAGCTGTTTTTT. It yields the protein CASSFETEKLTGELFF.

Points on this clonotype: Being one base from a much bigger clone, this may be a read error. The chain's CDR3 is CASSFGPPTRNSPLHF. CDR3 nucleotides: TGCGCCAGCAGCTTCGGGCCTCCAACCCGGAATTCACCCCTCCACTTT. The J gene is TRBJ1-6, the V gene TRBV5-1; D is undetermined. Trimming removed 2 bases at V and 7 bases at J, with 16 bases between. Germline CDR1 reads SGHRS; CDR2 reads YFSETQ. The CDR3 has 16 residues.

This chain joins TRBV30 and TRBJ2-5; unclear D gene. Trimming took 5 bases from V and 4 from J, leaving 8 bases between them. Germline CDR1 and CDR2: GTSNPN and SVGIG (reference sequence). The CDR3 spans 11 residues. For the CDR3, the DNA is TGTGCCTGGTGCTGGGGAGAGACCCAGTACTTC. Protein product: CAWCWGETQYF.

There are many counts of this clonotype. The gene calls are TRBV20-1 and TRBJ1-5; D might be TRBD1 (6 bases). The CDR3 loop spans 17 amino acids. The germline V gene has CDR1 DFQATT and CDR2 SNEGSKA (reference sequence). Trimming removed 0 bases from V and 0 bases from J, with 15 bases in between. CDR3 DNA: TGCAGTGCTAGAGACAATAGGGGGATTTCTAGCAATCAGCCCCAGCATTTT. Its translation is CSARDNRGISSNQPQHF.

The chain joins TRBV9 to TRBJ1-4; possibly TRBD1 for D (6 bases). Germline loops: CDR1 SGDLS, CDR2 YYNGEE. Trimming cost V 4 bases and J 5 bases, with 15 bases left between them. The CDR3 totals 15 residues. The CDR3 loop is CASSPRGQKNEKLFF. The CDR3 nucleotides read TGTGCCAGCAGCCCCCGGGGGCAGAAGAATGAAAAACTGTTTTTT.

This clonotype has ten or more counts. This chain uses TRBV21-1 with TRBJ1-5; the table assigns TRBD1, which was not confirmed against the DNA. TRBV21-1 is described as a pseudogene. The CDR3 contains 13 residues. CDR3 in DNA: TGTGCCAGCAGCGCCAGGGGGAATCAGCCCCAGCATTTT. Its translation: CASSARGNQPQHF.

The V and J genes are TRBV6-5 and TRBJ1-1, with D tentatively TRBD1 (5 bases). Per germline, CDR1 MNHEY and CDR2 SVGAGI. With 9 bases removed from V and 3 bases from J, the gap between germline ends came to 17 bases. There are 14 residues in the CDR3. In DNA, the CDR3 is TGTGCCAGGATCCTAGGGGTGACGGACACTGAAGCTTTCTTT. Translated, it gives CARILGVTDTEAFF.

This clonotype has a count of ten or more. J is TRBJ1-6 and V is TRBV6-6, with D perhaps TRBD1 (5 bases). The germline V gene has CDR1 MNHNY and CDR2 SVGAGI (reference sequence). V was pared by 6 bases and J by 6 bases, with 18 bases between. CDR3 length: 16 residues. CDR3 sequence reads: CASRVTLGQGNSPLHF. CDR3 nucleotides: TGTGCCAGCAGAGTGACCCTGGGCCAGGGTAATTCACCCCTCCACTTT.

This clonotype was counted ten times or more. The chain combines TRBV24-1 with TRBJ2-3, with unresolved D. V was trimmed by 1 base and J by 0 bases, leaving 19 bases between them. The CDR3 contains 19 residues. CDR1 and CDR2 (germline): KGHDR, SFDVKD. The CDR3 region is CATSDFFVGAPSSTDTQYF. The CDR3 nucleotides read TGTGCCACCAGTGATTTCTTCGTTGGTGCACCCTCTAGCACAGATACGCAGTATTTT.

This clonotype was observed at least ten times. The chain has TRBV10-1 and TRBJ2-1; D is possibly TRBD1 or TRBD2 (5 bases each). Trimming cost V 3 bases and J 8 bases, with 17 bases left between them. The CDR3 is 15 amino acids. Germline CDR1 and CDR2: WNHNN and SYGVQD (reference sequence). CDR3 sequence: CASSEGTSGSDEQFF. The CDR3 region has the DNA TGCGCCAGCAGTGAAGGGACCTCTGGTAGCGATGAGCAGTTCTTC.

This clonotype was counted ten times or more. The chain uses TRBV5-1 and TRBJ1-6; TRBD1 agrees at 8 bases. J gave up 7 bases and V 4 bases, and 7 bases lay outside the gene matches. CDR1 is SGHRS and CDR2 is YFSETQ in the germline V gene. This CDR3 region has 15 residues. CDR3 loop: CASSPDREYNSPLHF. The CDR3 DNA follows: TGCGCCAGCAGCCCGGACAGGGAATACAATTCACCCCTCCACTTT.

This clonotype was seen at least ten times. This chain links TRBV2 with TRBJ2-2, with D maybe TRBD1 (6 bases). The CDR3 is 15 residues long. V was pared by 6 bases and J by 5 bases, with 16 bases between. Germline-derived CDR1 and CDR2 are SNHLY and FYNNEI. The CDR3 sequence is CASRPTGSETGELFF. As DNA, the CDR3 is TGTGCCAGCAGGCCCACAGGGTCGGAAACCGGGGAGCTGTTTTTT.

At least ten counts were recorded for this clonotype. The J gene is TRBJ1-1, the V gene TRBV30; possibly TRBD1 for D (5 bases). CDR3 length: 14 amino acids. The V end was cut by 1 base, the J end by 3 bases, with 12 bases between. Germline V CDR1 and CDR2: GTSNPN, SVGIG (reference sequence). CDR3: CAWSGQGEDTEAFF. The DNA of the CDR3 is TGTGCCTGGAGTGGGCAGGGAGAGGACACTGAAGCTTTCTTT.

V and J are TRBV27 and TRBJ2-2, with a weak D call TRBD1 (6 bases). The CDR3 contains 13 residues. Germline V CDR1 and CDR2: MNHEY, SMNVEV (reference sequence). V was cut by 6 bases and J by 6 bases, with 11 bases left in between. The DNA for the CDR3 is TGTGCCAGCAGAATCGACAGGTCCGGGGAGCTGTTTTTT. Its translation is CASRIDRSGELFF.

This clonotype was observed a handful of times. The chain joins TRBV28 to TRBJ1-4, with TRBD1 as a possible D gene (6 bases). The CDR3 has 14 amino acids. Germline CDR1 and CDR2: MDHEN and SYDVKM. V was clipped by 4 bases and J by 7 bases, with 13 bases between them. CDR3 nucleotides: TGTGCCAGCAGTTCCGGGGGCGCCCGTGAAAAACTGTTTTTT. This sequence encodes CASSSGGAREKLFF.

This chain uses TRBV20-1 with TRBJ2-1; D assignment may be TRBD1 or TRBD2 (5 bases each). Per the germline V gene, CDR1 is DFQATT and CDR2 is SNEGSKA (reference sequence). V lost 0 bases and J 12 bases, leaving 12 bases between the germline ends. The CDR3 is 12 amino acids. The CDR3 DNA follows: TGCAGTGCTAGAGAGGGGGACCGCGGGCAGTTCTTC. Protein: CSAREGDRGQFF.

This clonotype was seen many times. The chain links TRBV18 to TRBJ2-7, with a weak D call TRBD1 (6 bases). The CDR3 length is 14 residues. Trimming pared 6 bases from V and 3 bases from J, leaving 15 bases between. From germline, CDR1 is KGHSH and CDR2 LQKENI. The CDR3 loop reads CASSQRQVGYEQYF. DNA for the CDR3: TGTGCCAGCTCGCAGAGACAGGTGGGCTACGAGCAGTACTTC.

The table lists this clonotype with many counts. The chain employs TRBV3-1 and TRBJ2-3; 10 bases agree with TRBD2. The CDR3 is 19 residues long. Trimming cost V 0 bases and J 7 bases; bases outside gene matches: 16. Germline lookup yields CDR1 LGHDT and CDR2 YNNKEL (reference sequence). The CDR3 sequence is CASSQDLGSGGPGTNTQYF. CDR3 DNA: TGTGCCAGCAGCCAAGATCTGGGTAGCGGGGGGCCGGGCACGAATACGCAGTATTTT.

Remarks on this clonotype: A read error may be the cause here, since a much bigger clone is one base away. Because it lacks the conserved phenylalanine or tryptophan at the end, this CDR3 is likely a read error. The V gene is TRBV29-1, the J gene TRBJ2-7, with TRBD1 as a possible D gene (6 bases). The CDR3 runs to 15 residues. V was trimmed by 0 bases and J by 2 bases, leaving 14 bases between them. Germline values: CDR1 SQVTM, CDR2 ANQGSEA. CDR3 amino acids: CSVEDLRAGAYEQYY. DNA of the CDR3: TGCAGCGTTGAAGACCTACGGGCAGGGGCCTACGAGCAGTACTAC.

This chain joins TRBV3-1 and TRBJ2-2, with 8 bases lining up with TRBD1. Germline values: CDR1 LGHDT, CDR2 YNNKEL (reference sequence). V was clipped by 1 base and J by 6 bases; unmatched bases: 7. The CDR3 runs 16 residues. In DNA, the CDR3 is TGTGCCAGCAGCCAAGGACCGGGACAGGCCCCCGGGGAGCTGTTTTTT. This sequence encodes CASSQGPGQAPGELFF.

Ten or more counts support this clonotype. The genes are TRBV20-1 and TRBJ2-1, with 8 bases aligning to TRBD2. V lost 3 bases and J lost 6; bases outside the gene matches: 7. CDR1 DFQATT and CDR2 SNEGSKA come from the germline V gene (reference sequence). This CDR3 comprises 14 residues. The CDR3 bases are TGCAGTGCTAGTTACAGGACTAGCATCAATGAGCAGTTCTTC. This encodes CSASYRTSINEQFF.

This clonotype was detected a few times. This chain links TRBV10-3 with TRBJ1-3; D call uncertain. Deletions cut 0 bases from V and 4 bases from J, with 10 bases between. The CDR3 has 15 amino acids. Germline CDR1 is ENHRY and CDR2 is SYGVKD. DNA for the CDR3: TGTGCCATCAGTGAGTCGACATCCAGGGGAAACACCATATATTTT. Translating it yields CAISESTSRGNTIYF.